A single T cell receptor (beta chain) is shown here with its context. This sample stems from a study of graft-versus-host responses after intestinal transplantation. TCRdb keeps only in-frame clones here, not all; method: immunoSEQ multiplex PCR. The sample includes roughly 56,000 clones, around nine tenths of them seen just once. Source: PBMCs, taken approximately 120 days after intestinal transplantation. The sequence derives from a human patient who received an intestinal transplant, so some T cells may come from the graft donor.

CDR3 loop: CASRSQSRANVLTF. In nucleotides, the CDR3 is TGTGCCAGCCGTTCACAAAGTCGGGCCAACGTCCTGACTTTC. The chain joins TRBV5-6 to TRBJ2-6, with D hard to call. Trimming removed 7 bases from V and 5 bases from J, with 13 bases in between. CDR3 length equals 14 residues. Germline loops: CDR1 SGHDT, CDR2 YYEEEE.